The sequence of this TCR beta chain was determined in a study of CD8+CD57+ T cells in acquired aplastic anemia. Study summary: Each DNA sample taken from sorted CD4+ and CD8+ cells came to 3 to 4 ug on average.

Sequenced patients had shown CD8+CD57+ cell expansion by flow cytometry. Every patient was diagnosed with severe acquired aplastic anemia. As to this clonotype: Its antigen is not known.

Overall study findings and caveats: Comparison of patients with controls identified almost 30 shared CD8+ CDR3 sequences.

The study profiled TCR beta VDJ and CDR3 using genomic DNA as template. Each CDR3 protein gets one entry after TCRdb re-called the reads with MiXCR. Here the sample spans 200,000 to 250,000 distinct CDR3 sequences, around 50% being singletons. The sequencing sample was made of sorted CD4+, CD8+, or CD8+CD57+ T cells (not recorded which) from PBMCs. This TCR was recovered from a human donor with aplastic anemia.

The CDR3, as DNA: TGTGCCAGTAGTCAACAGGGGGGGGACAGTCAGTTCTTC. This encodes CASSQQGGDSQFF. The chain couples TRBV19 to TRBJ2-1, with D possibly matching TRBD1 (8 bases). V was pared by 5 bases and J by 13 bases, with 18 bases between. This CDR3 is 13 amino acids long. Germline lookup yields CDR1 LNHDA and CDR2 SQIVND (reference sequence).